This T cell receptor beta chain is drawn from a study of blood T cell repertoires in COVID-19 (dated by TCRdb to between 2020 and 2021). Regarding the research as a whole: Samples covering the acute and convalescent phases of COVID-19 were provided by collaborators in the United States, Italy and Spain. The material from the prospective study consisted of cDNA or gDNA derived from T cells, B-cell-depleted T cells, or PBMCs. The dataset comprised deeply sampled blood TCRbeta repertoires from subjects exposed to, actively infected with, or recovered from COVID-19. The repertoires were released in a freely available public database meant as a resource for research on the immune response to SARS-CoV-2. Samples came from the ongoing ImmuneRACE study (first 160 participants) plus 1,254 subjects from 6 global collaborators. A de-identified subject ID, COVID-19 status, age in years and sex were almost always included in the sample metadata. Where available, HLA class I and class II types were obtained from metadata supplied by the sample provider rather than from assay-based typing. What the research found in general, with its limitations: How much clinical and demographic metadata was included differed by source and by participant, and the metadata was provided uncurated.

The immunoSEQ Assay, a bias-controlled multiplex PCR, was used to amplify TCRbeta CDR3 regions from genomic DNA. Regarding the original processing steps: Nucleated cell counts per sample were estimated from amplification of reference gene primers within the assay. To quantify the absolute abundance of each unique TCRbeta CDR3 rearrangement, sequence reads were collapsed and filtered. For each sample, productive Simpson clonality was calculated as the square root of Simpson's diversity index over productive rearrangements. Entries here come from immuneACCESS through TCRdb and include only in-frame sequences with V and J called. Some clones fail to appear in such tables; in the studies checked, an unresolved V gene covers under half of the shortfall, and the cause of the remainder is unknown. V and J calls and clone size come straight from that table; D and trimming were deduced from the DNA. The table for this sample lists roughly 220,000 clones; roughly 85% of them were counted only once. The ten most abundant clones make up around 3% of the sample.

CDR1 and CDR2 are read off the germline V gene as SGDLS and YYNGEE. The CDR3 covers 18 residues, taking in both the cysteine and the phenylalanine. The only DNA kept is the CDR3, 54 bases in frame from the first base. Trimming at the junction amounts to 2 bases on V and 0 bases on J, and the germline ends lie 15 bases apart. Note on this clone: Its specific antigen is unknown. No base quality information exists; no much larger clone differs at one position.

Samples from volunteer blood donors who had recovered from COVID-19 were contributed by a second Seattle source. The collaborating institutions used their own protocols to collect whole blood in K2EDTA tubes. Collaborator samples were shipped for TCRbeta analysis as frozen whole blood, isolated PBMCs, or DNA extracted from either sample type. The source material was peripheral blood. The chain is made from TRBV9 and TRBJ2-6; the D segment cannot be called with confidence. The TCR was taken from a man aged 45-65 years who had recovered from COVID-19. The CDR3: CASSVGQFRSSGANVLTF. Here is the DNA: TGTGCCAGCAGCGTTGGGCAATTTCGGTCCTCTGGGGCCAACGTCCTGACTTTC.